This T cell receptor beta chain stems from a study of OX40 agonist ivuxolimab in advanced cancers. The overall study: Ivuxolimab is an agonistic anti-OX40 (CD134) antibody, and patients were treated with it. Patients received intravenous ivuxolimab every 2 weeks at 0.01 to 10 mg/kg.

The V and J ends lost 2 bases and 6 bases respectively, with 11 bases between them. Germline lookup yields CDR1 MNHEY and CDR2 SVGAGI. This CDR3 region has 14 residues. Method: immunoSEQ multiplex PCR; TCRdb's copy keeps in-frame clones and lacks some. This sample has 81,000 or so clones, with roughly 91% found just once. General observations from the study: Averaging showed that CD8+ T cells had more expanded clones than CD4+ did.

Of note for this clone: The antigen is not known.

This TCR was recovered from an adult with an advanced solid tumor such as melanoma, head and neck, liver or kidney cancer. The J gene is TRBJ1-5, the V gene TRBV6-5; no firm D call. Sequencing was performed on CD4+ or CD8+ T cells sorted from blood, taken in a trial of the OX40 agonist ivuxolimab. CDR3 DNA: TGTGCCAGCAGTTACCCCGGGTTAAGTCAGCCCCAGCATTTT. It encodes CASSYPGLSQPQHF.